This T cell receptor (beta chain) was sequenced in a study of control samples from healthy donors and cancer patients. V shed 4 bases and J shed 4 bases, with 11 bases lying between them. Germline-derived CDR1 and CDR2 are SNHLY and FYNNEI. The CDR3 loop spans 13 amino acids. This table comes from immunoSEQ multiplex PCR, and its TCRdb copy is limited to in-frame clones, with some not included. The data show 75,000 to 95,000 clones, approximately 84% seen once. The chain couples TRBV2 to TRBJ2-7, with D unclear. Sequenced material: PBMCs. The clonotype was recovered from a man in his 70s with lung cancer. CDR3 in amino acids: CASSAIRPYEQYF. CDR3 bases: TGTGCCAGCAGTGCTATAAGACCGTACGAGCAGTACTTC.